These T cell receptor beta chains were read from a single sample in a study of regulatory T cells in long-lasting Graves disease. TCRdb reprocessed the multiplex PCR reads via MiXCR and lists one record per CDR3 protein. This sample has approximately 560,000 distinct CDR3 sequences; 15% to 20% occur once, and the top ten carry around 13%. Another study also made use of these data, one on T cells in Graves' hyperthyroidism and ophthalmopathy.

Here the sequenced sample was peripheral blood mononuclear cells (PBMCs), taken at new diagnosis, from a patient treated with antithyroid drugs. These receptor sequences come from a man aged 18 to 29 with Graves disease. Each CDR3 is given with its conserved first and last residue. A D gene is named only where the DNA matches it firmly. Clone size is shown for a subset of rows, as once, few, many or a class of expanded clone.

V gene: TRBV5-1
clone size: once
J gene: TRBJ1-2
D gene: NA
CDR3 protein: CASSFTGIVNYGYTF
CDR3 DNA: TGCGCCAGCAGCTTCACAGGGATTGTCAACTATGGCTACACCTTC

V gene: TRBV18
clone size: NA
J gene: TRBJ1-5
D gene: NA
CDR3 protein: CASSPLQGADQPQHF
CDR3 DNA: TGTGCCAGCTCACCACTACAGGGAGCGGATCAGCCCCAGCATTTT

V gene: TRBV28
clone size: many
J gene: TRBJ2-3
D gene: NA
CDR3 protein: CASSLGGITQYF
CDR3 DNA: TGTGCCAGCAGTTTAGGAGGGATTACGCAGTATTTT

V gene: TRBV27
clone size: NA
J gene: TRBJ1-6
D gene: NA
CDR3 protein: CASRERAVNSPLHF
CDR3 DNA: TGTGCCAGCAGGGAAAGGGCCGTGAATTCACCCCTCCACTTT

V gene: TRBV27
clone size: few
J gene: TRBJ2-7
D gene: NA
CDR3 protein: CASSLDRLDEQYF
CDR3 DNA: TGTGCCAGCAGTTTAGACAGGCTGGACGAGCAGTACTTC

V gene: TRBV6-1
clone size: NA
J gene: TRBJ2-7
D gene: TRBD2
CDR3 protein: CASSLTSGSIYEQYF
CDR3 DNA: TGTGCCAGCAGCCTGACTAGCGGGAGTATCTACGAGCAGTACTTC

V gene: TRBV9
clone size: few
J gene: TRBJ2-1
D gene: NA
CDR3 protein: CASSVEFQGYNEQFF
CDR3 DNA: TGTGCCAGCAGCGTAGAGTTCCAGGGCTACAATGAGCAGTTCTTC

V gene: TRBV6-5
clone size: many
J gene: TRBJ1-1
D gene: NA
CDR3 protein: CASSYSPRTPMNTEAFF
CDR3 DNA: TGTGCCAGCAGTTACTCCCCCCGGACTCCCATGAACACTGAAGCTTTCTTT

V gene: TRBV18
clone size: few
J gene: TRBJ1-1
D gene: NA
CDR3 protein: CASSPYGGEAFF
CDR3 DNA: TGTGCCAGCTCACCATACGGAGGTGAAGCTTTCTTT

V gene: TRBV20-1
clone size: many
J gene: TRBJ1-1
D gene: NA
CDR3 protein: CSAERGTEAFF
CDR3 DNA: TGCAGTGCGGAGAGGGGCACTGAAGCTTTCTTT

V gene: TRBV12-3/TRBV12-4
clone size: many
J gene: TRBJ1-2
D gene: NA
CDR3 protein: CASCMGPNNYGYTF
CDR3 DNA: TGTGCCAGCTGTATGGGGCCGAACAACTATGGCTACACCTTC

V gene: TRBV5-1
clone size: NA
J gene: TRBJ1-4
D gene: NA
CDR3 protein: CASSTSGSNEKLFF
CDR3 DNA: TGCGCCAGCAGCACCTCGGGGTCAAATGAAAAACTGTTTTTT

V gene: TRBV20-1
clone size: many
J gene: TRBJ2-1
D gene: NA
CDR3 protein: CSARGPSTVHNQNEQFF
CDR3 DNA: TGCAGTGCTAGAGGCCCTTCGACAGTTCATAACCAGAATGAGCAGTTCTTC

V gene: TRBV20-1
clone size: NA
J gene: TRBJ2-2
D gene: NA
CDR3 protein: CSATIPTGELFF
CDR3 DNA: TGCAGTGCTACCATCCCCACCGGGGAGCTGTTTTTT

V gene: TRBV28
clone size: many
J gene: TRBJ2-1
D gene: NA
CDR3 protein: CASSPIWRGDNEQFF
CDR3 DNA: TGTGCCAGCAGTCCGATATGGAGGGGGGACAATGAGCAGTTCTTC

V gene: TRBV19
clone size: NA
J gene: TRBJ1-3
D gene: TRBD1
CDR3 protein: CASSPRGEQGAGSGNTIYF
CDR3 DNA: TGTGCCAGTAGCCCCCGAGGCGAACAGGGGGCGGGATCTGGAAACACCATATATTTT

V gene: TRBV13
clone size: NA
J gene: TRBJ2-1
D gene: TRBD2
CDR3 protein: CASSLGAGVSYNEQFF
CDR3 DNA: TGTGCCAGCAGCTTAGGGGCGGGAGTCTCCTACAATGAGCAGTTCTTC

V gene: TRBV2
clone size: NA
J gene: TRBJ2-6
D gene: TRBD1
CDR3 protein: CASRRDRGWSGANVLTF
CDR3 DNA: TGTGCCAGCAGGCGGGACAGGGGTTGGTCTGGGGCCAACGTCCTGACTTTC

V gene: TRBV11-2
clone size: many
J gene: TRBJ2-1
D gene: NA
CDR3 protein: CASSFPVGEPSSYNEQFF
CDR3 DNA: TGTGCCAGCAGCTTTCCAGTCGGGGAGCCTAGCTCCTACAATGAGCAGTTCTTC

V gene: TRBV19
clone size: many
J gene: TRBJ1-2
D gene: NA
CDR3 protein: CASSIWGDYGYTF
CDR3 DNA: TGTGCCAGTAGTATTTGGGGAGACTATGGCTACACCTTC

V gene: TRBV20-1
clone size: many
J gene: TRBJ1-1
D gene: TRBD1
CDR3 protein: CSADRDRDYTEAFF
CDR3 DNA: TGCAGTGCTGACCGGGACAGGGACTACACTGAAGCTTTCTTT

V gene: TRBV28
clone size: many
J gene: TRBJ2-5
D gene: NA
CDR3 protein: CASSLTDSQETQYF
CDR3 DNA: TGTGCCAGCAGTTTGACAGACTCTCAAGAGACCCAGTACTTC

V gene: TRBV20-1
clone size: NA
J gene: TRBJ1-3
D gene: NA
CDR3 protein: CSARDGNTIYF
CDR3 DNA: TGCAGTGCTAGAGATGGGAACACCATATATTTT